This T cell receptor beta chain emerged from a study of cytomegalovirus exposure and HLA in healthy donors. Background on the study: In an earlier analysis, 95 million to 140 million unique TCR beta sequences were found from some 200 million T cells. Out of fewer than 500 genotyped donors, roughly 83% belonged to the Caucasian-associated ancestry cluster. Study-wide results and limits: It was likely that a cluster of highly shared sequence variants was a sequencing artifact. An analysis done earlier found most TCR beta V segments productive about 87% or about 30% of the time.

CDR1 and CDR2 from the germline V gene are SGHTA and FQGNSA. The trim removed 5 bases at V and 4 bases at J, leaving 12 bases unmatched. The CDR3 is 16 residues long. PCR was performed using 60 Vbeta and 13 Jbeta primers. Repertoires were generated with immunoSEQ multiplex PCR, while TCRdb's copy carries only in-frame clones and drops some. The sample has roughly 160,000 clones, about 72% seen once. Regarding this clone: Its matching antigen is unknown.

V usage is TRBV7-2 and J usage is TRBJ2-5, with TRBD2 matching 8 bases. Sequenced: PBMCs. The TCR sequence derives from a man aged 60-69 years in good health and CMV-seronegative. CDR3 loop: CASSRRAGEGGETQYF. The CDR3 DNA is TGTGCCAGCAGCCGACGAGCGGGAGAGGGAGGAGAGACCCAGTACTTC. Together with reference TRBV7-2 and TRBJ2-5, the CDR3 gives the full variable domain: GAGVSQSPSNKVTEKGKDVELRCDPISGHTALYWYRQSLGQGLEFLIYFQGNSAPDKSGLPSDRFSAERTGGSVSTLTIQRTQQEDSAVYLCASSRRAGEGGETQYFGPGTRLLVL.